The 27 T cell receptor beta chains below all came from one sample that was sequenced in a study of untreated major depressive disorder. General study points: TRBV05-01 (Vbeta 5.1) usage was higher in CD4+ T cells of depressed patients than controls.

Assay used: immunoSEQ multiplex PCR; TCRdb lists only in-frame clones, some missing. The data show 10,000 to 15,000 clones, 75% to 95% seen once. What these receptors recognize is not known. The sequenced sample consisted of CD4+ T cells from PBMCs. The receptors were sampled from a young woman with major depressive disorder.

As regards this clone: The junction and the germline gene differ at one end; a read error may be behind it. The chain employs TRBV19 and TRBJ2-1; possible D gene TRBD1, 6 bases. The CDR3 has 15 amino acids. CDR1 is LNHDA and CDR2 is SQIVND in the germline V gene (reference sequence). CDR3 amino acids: CASTIGGDIYNEQFF. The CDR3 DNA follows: TGTGCCAGTACTATAGGTGGGGACATCTACAATGAGCAGTTCTTC.

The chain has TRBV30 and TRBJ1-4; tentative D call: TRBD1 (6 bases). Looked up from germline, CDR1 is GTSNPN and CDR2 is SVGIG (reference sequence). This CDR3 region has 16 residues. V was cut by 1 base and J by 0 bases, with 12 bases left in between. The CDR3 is CAWSGGRGATNEKLFF. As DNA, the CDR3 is TGTGCCTGGAGTGGGGGCAGGGGAGCAACTAATGAAAAACTGTTTTTT.

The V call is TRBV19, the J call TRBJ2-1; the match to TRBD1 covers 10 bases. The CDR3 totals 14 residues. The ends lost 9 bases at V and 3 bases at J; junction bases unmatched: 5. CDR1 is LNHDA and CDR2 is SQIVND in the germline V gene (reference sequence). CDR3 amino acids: CASKGQGLYNEQFF. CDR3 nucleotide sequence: TGTGCCAGCAAGGGACAGGGGCTCTACAATGAGCAGTTCTTC.

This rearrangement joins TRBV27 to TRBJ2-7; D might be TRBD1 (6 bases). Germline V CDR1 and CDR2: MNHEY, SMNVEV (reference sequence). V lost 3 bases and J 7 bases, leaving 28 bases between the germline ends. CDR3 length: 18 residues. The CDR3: CASSLGAASGHRRREQYF. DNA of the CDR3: TGTGCCAGCAGTTTGGGTGCCGCCTCGGGACACCGTAGGAGGGAGCAGTACTTC.

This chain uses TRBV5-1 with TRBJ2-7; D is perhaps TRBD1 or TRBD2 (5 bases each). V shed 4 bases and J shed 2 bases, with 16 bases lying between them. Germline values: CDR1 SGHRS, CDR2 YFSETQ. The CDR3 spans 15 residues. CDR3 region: CASSLGDAGTYEQYF. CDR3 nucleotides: TGCGCCAGCAGCCTCGGGGACGCCGGAACCTACGAGCAGTACTTC.

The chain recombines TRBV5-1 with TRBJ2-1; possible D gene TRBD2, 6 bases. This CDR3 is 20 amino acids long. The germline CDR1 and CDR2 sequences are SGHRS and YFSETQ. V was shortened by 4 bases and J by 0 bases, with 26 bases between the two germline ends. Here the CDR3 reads CASSKGTPPIGPSSYNEQFF. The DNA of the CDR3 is TGCGCCAGCAGCAAAGGGACTCCACCGATCGGTCCGAGCTCCTACAATGAGCAGTTCTTC.

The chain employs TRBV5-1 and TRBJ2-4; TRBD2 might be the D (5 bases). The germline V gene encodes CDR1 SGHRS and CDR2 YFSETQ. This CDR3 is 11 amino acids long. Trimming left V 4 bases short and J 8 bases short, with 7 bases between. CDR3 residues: CASSLGDIQYF. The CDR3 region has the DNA TGCGCCAGCAGCCTCGGGGACATTCAGTACTTC.

For the CDR3, the DNA is TGTGCCAGCAGCTTAGGTTCTCAGGGCGGTCAGCCCCAGCATTTT. Translating it yields CASSLGSQGGQPQHF. The gene calls are TRBV7-8 and TRBJ1-5; the D gene is possibly TRBD1 (5 bases). Deletions cut 1 base from V and 6 bases from J, with 13 bases between. The CDR3 is made up of 15 amino acids. Germline lookup yields CDR1 SGHVS and CDR2 FQNEAQ.

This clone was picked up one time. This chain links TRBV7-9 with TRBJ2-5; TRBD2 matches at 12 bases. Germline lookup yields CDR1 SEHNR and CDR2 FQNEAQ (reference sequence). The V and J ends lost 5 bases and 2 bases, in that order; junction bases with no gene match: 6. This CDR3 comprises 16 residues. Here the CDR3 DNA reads TGTGCCAGCAGCCTAACCGGACTAGCGGGACAAGAGACCCAGTACTTC. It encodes CASSLTGLAGQETQYF.

The CDR3 sequence is CASSKTPYPGEGLDTQYF. Here the CDR3 DNA reads TGTGCCAGCAGTAAAACCCCCTATCCAGGGGAGGGTCTAGATACGCAGTATTTT. The V gene is TRBV27, the J gene TRBJ2-3; a possible D gene is TRBD2 (7 bases). CDR3 length: 18 residues. The germline V gene encodes CDR1 MNHEY and CDR2 SMNVEV (reference sequence). The V end lost 5 bases, the J end lost 5 bases, and 26 bases lay between the germline ends.

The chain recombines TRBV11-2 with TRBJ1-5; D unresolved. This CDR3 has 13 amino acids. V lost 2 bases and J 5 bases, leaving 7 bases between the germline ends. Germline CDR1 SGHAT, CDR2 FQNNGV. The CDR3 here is CASSLFRDQPQHF. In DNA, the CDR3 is TGTGCCAGCAGCTTATTCCGAGATCAGCCCCAGCATTTT.

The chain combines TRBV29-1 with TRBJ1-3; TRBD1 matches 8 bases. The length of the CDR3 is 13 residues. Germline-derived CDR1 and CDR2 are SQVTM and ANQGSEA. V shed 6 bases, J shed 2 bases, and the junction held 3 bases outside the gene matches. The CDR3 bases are TGCAGCGTCCGGACAGGGACTGGAAACACCATATATTTT. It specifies CSVRTGTGNTIYF.

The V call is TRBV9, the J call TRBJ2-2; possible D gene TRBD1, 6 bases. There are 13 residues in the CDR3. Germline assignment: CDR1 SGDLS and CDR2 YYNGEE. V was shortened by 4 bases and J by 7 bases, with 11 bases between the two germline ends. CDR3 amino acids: CASSTSGDGELFF. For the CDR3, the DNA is TGTGCCAGCAGCACCTCAGGGGACGGGGAGCTGTTTTTT.

The chain's CDR3 is CASSYARLAGGTGELFF. CDR3 nucleotide sequence: TGTGCCAGCAGCTACGCCCGGCTAGCGGGGGGGACTGGGGAGCTGTTTTTT. The rearrangement uses TRBV11-2 and TRBJ2-2, with 12 nucleotides matching TRBD2. The CDR3 length is 17 residues. The V segment lost 4 bases and the J segment 8 bases; nucleotides outside the gene matches: 11. The germline V gene has CDR1 SGHAT and CDR2 FQNNGV.

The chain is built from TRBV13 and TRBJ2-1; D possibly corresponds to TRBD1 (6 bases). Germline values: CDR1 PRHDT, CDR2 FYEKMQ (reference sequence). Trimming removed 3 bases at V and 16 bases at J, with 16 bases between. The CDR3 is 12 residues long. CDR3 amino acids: CASSFGQSIGFF. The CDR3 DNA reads TGTGCCAGCAGCTTCGGACAGTCAATAGGATTCTTC.

The CDR3 region has the DNA TGCGCCAGCAGCCACCGTACAGGGTTGGGGCGTCCAAGCAATCAGCCCCAGCATTTT. It translates to CASSHRTGLGRPSNQPQHF. The rearrangement links TRBV4-1 to TRBJ1-5; the D gene is possibly TRBD1 (6 bases). CDR1 is MGHRA, CDR2 YSYEKL, per germline. The CDR3 runs 19 residues. Trimming stripped 3 bases from V and 1 base from J, with 22 bases between.

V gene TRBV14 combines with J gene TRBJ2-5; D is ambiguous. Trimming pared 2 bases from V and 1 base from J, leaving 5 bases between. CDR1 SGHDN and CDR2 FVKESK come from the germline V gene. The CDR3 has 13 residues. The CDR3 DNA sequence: TGTGCCAGCAGCCAATACAGCCAAGAGACCCAGTACTTC. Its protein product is CASSQYSQETQYF.

The CDR3 is CASSPTGRSTDTQYF. The DNA for the CDR3 is TGTGCCAGCAGTCCTACAGGGAGGAGCACAGATACGCAGTATTTT. V usage is TRBV2 and J usage is TRBJ2-3, with D tentatively TRBD1 or TRBD2 (6 bases each). Germline CDR1 SNHLY, CDR2 FYNNEI. CDR3 length: 15 amino acids. Deletions cut 5 bases from V and 0 bases from J, with 12 bases between.

CDR3 region: CASSFSLAGLEQYF. The CDR3 bases are TGCGCCAGCAGCTTCTCACTAGCGGGACTCGAGCAGTACTTC. The chain carries TRBV5-1 and TRBJ2-7; TRBD2 matches at 10 bases. The germline V gene encodes CDR1 SGHRS and CDR2 YFSETQ. V was clipped by 2 bases and J by 6 bases; unmatched bases: 5. There are 14 residues in the CDR3. Based on the CDR3 plus reference TRBV5-1 and TRBJ2-7, the full variable domain is KAGVTQTPRYLIKTRGQQVTLSCSPISGHRSVSWYQQTPGQGLQFLFEYFSETQRNKGNFPGRFSGRQFSNSRSEMNVSTLELGDSALYLCASSFSLAGLEQYFGPGTRLTVT.

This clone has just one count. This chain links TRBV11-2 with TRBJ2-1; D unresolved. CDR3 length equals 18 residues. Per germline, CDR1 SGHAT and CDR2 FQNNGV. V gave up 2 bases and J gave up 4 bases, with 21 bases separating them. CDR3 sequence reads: CASSLFLGPKGTYNEQFF. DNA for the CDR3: TGTGCCAGCAGCTTATTTCTCGGACCCAAGGGTACTTACAATGAGCAGTTCTTC. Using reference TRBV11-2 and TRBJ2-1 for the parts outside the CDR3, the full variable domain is EAGVAQSPRYKIIEKRQSVAFWCNPISGHATLYWYQQILGQGPKLLIQFQNNGVVDDSQLPKDRFSAERLKGVDSTLKIQPAKLEDSAVYLCASSLFLGPKGTYNEQFFGPGTRLTVL.

The CDR3 sequence: CASSSRTGGVEKLFF. DNA for the CDR3: TGTGCCAGCAGCTCACGGACAGGGGGCGTTGAAAAACTGTTTTTT. The rearrangement joins TRBV11-3 to TRBJ1-4; 11 nucleotides agree with TRBD1. The CDR3 contains 15 residues. From germline, CDR1 is SGHNT and CDR2 YENEEA. Unmatched junction bases numbered 5, after V lost 4 bases and J lost 7 bases.

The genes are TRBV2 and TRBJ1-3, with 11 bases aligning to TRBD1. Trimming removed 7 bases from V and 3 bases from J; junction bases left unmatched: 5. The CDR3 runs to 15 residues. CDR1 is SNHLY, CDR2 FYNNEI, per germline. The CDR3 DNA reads TGTGCCAGCACCCTGGACAGGGGGCATGGAAACACCATATATTTT. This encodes CASTLDRGHGNTIYF.

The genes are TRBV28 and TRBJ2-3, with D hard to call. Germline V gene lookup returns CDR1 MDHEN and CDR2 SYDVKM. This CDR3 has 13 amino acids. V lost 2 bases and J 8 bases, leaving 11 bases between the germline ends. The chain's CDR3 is CASSLTSSGTQYF. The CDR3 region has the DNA TGTGCCAGCAGTTTAACGTCCTCAGGTACGCAGTATTTT.

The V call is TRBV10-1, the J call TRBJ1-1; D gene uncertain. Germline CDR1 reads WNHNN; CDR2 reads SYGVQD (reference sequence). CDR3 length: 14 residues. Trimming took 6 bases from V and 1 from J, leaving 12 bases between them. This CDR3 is CASREDRWNTEAFF. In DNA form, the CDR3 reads TGCGCCAGCAGAGAGGACCGATGGAACACTGAAGCTTTCTTT.

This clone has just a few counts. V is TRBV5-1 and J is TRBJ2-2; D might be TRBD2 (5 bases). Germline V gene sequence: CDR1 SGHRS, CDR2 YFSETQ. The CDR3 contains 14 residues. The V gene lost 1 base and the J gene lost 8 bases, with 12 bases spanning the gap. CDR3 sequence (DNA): TGCGCCAGCAGCTTGACCTTTTGGACTGGGGAGCTGTTTTTT. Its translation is CASSLTFWTGELFF.

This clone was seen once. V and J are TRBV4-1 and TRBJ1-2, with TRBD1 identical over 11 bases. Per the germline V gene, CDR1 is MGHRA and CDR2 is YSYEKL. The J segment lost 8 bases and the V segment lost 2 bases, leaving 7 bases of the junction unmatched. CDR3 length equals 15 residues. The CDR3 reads CASSQPGTGGVGYTF. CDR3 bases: TGCGCCAGCAGCCAACCCGGGACAGGGGGTGTCGGCTACACCTTC.

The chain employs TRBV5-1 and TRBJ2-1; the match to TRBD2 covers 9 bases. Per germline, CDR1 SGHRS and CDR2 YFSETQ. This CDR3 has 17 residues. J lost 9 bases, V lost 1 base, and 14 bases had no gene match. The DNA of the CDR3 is TGCGCCAGCAGCTTGACTTGGCTAGCGGGAACGGGAGGTGAGCAGTTCTTC. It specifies CASSLTWLAGTGGEQFF.